The source of this T cell receptor beta chain is a study of cytomegalovirus exposure and HLA in healthy donors. The PCR was carried out with 60 Vbeta primers and 13 Jbeta primers. Generated by immunoSEQ multiplex PCR, the TCRdb table keeps only in-frame clones and is missing some. The sample holds around 180,000 clones, around 80% seen once. V was clipped by 4 bases and J by 5 bases; unmatched bases: 9. The germline gives CDR1 SGDLS, CDR2 YYNGEE. The CDR3 spans 15 residues. A few counts support this clone. The antigen remains undetermined. Study-wide results and caveats: Immune exposure information comprised only CMV serostatus.

The chain carries TRBV9 and TRBJ2-3; 8 bases map to TRBD2. The sequenced material came from PBMCs. This TCR came from a woman between 40 and 55 years old in good health and CMV-seronegative. Written as DNA, the CDR3 is TGTGCCAGCAGCCGAAGCGGGAGAGGAGAAGATACGCAGTATTTT. This gives the protein CASSRSGRGEDTQYF.